These 20 T cell receptor beta chains were all obtained from the same sample, sequenced in a study of shared clonotypes between healthy human individuals. Data came from immunoSEQ multiplex PCR; TCRdb stores just in-frame clones and leaves some out. The sample includes over a million clones, roughly 96% of them seen just once. The sequencing sample was made of naive CD4+ T cells sorted from blood. Subset reported: CD45RA+ positively selected. The receptors derive from a man aged 25 to 40 in good health.

The CDR3 loop reads CASSDRQQGHYSWNNEQFF. CDR3 sequence (DNA): TGTGCCAGCAGCGATCGACAACAGGGTCATTATTCCTGGAACAATGAGCAGTTCTTC. The V and J genes are TRBV21-1 and TRBJ2-1; no DNA check was done on the table's D call, TRBD1. TRBV21-1 is described as a pseudogene. CDR3 length equals 19 residues.

The CDR3 loop is CASRQGLGVYNEQFF. CDR3 nucleotides: TGTGCCAGCAGACAGGGACTAGGAGTGTACAATGAGCAGTTCTTC. This rearrangement joins TRBV7-2 to TRBJ2-1; 8 bases line up with TRBD2. Germline CDR1 and CDR2: SGHTA and FQGNSA. Trimming cost V 6 bases and J 4 bases; bases outside gene matches: 8. The CDR3 extends over 15 amino acids.

The chain has TRBV5-4 and TRBJ1-1; maybe TRBD1 (5 bases). Trimming shortened V by 4 bases and J by 4 bases, and 14 bases separated the two germline ends. The CDR3 spans 14 residues. Germline V lookup: CDR1 SGHNT, CDR2 YYREEE (reference sequence). The CDR3 coding sequence is TGTGCCAGCAGCGTCAGGGATTTGGGCACTGAAGCTTTCTTT. Amino acids: CASSVRDLGTEAFF.

The rearrangement uses TRBV28 and TRBJ1-3, with a tentative D call TRBD1 (5 bases). Germline CDR1 MDHEN, CDR2 SYDVKM. There are 16 residues in the CDR3. Trimming stripped 7 bases from V and 0 bases from J, with 16 bases between. The CDR3 region has the DNA TGTGCCAGCACGACCCCGACAGCCAACTCTGGAAACACCATATATTTT. Translation gives CASTTPTANSGNTIYF.

The chain couples TRBV5-1 to TRBJ2-1, with 11 bases lining up with TRBD2. Germline-derived CDR1 and CDR2 are SGHRS and YFSETQ. V lost 4 bases, J lost 4 bases, and 10 bases stayed unmatched. The length of the CDR3 is 17 residues. CDR3 amino acids: CASSPKLGTSGYNEQFF. The CDR3 DNA is TGCGCCAGCAGCCCCAAGCTTGGGACTAGCGGATACAATGAGCAGTTCTTC.

The chain couples TRBV25-1 to TRBJ2-1, with D tentatively TRBD1 (5 bases). The CDR3 contains 15 residues. Between the trimmed V and J ends, which lost 3 bases and 2 bases, there was a span of 11 bases. Germline V gene data show CDR1 as MGHDK and CDR2 as SYGVNS. The CDR3 loop is CASSDLNRPYNEQFF. For the CDR3, the DNA is TGTGCCAGCAGTGACCTAAACAGGCCCTACAATGAGCAGTTCTTC.

The V and J genes are TRBV18 and TRBJ2-3; D not certain. Germline-derived CDR1 and CDR2 are KGHSH and LQKENI. Trimming stripped 3 bases from V and 4 bases from J, with 5 bases between. The CDR3 loop spans 12 amino acids. In DNA form, the CDR3 reads TGTGCCAGCTCACCGATGCCAGATACGCAGTATTTT. This encodes CASSPMPDTQYF.

The chain links TRBV18 to TRBJ2-3; 10 bases align to TRBD1. The CDR3 runs to 20 residues. In germline, CDR1 is KGHSH, CDR2 LQKENI. V trimming: 3 bases; J trimming: 1 base; junction bases outside the gene matches: 16. The CDR3 here is CASSPLPGQGPVARTDTQYF. Here the CDR3 DNA reads TGTGCCAGCTCACCTCTCCCGGGACAGGGGCCTGTGGCCCGCACAGATACGCAGTATTTT.

The chain has TRBV27 and TRBJ2-2; D call uncertain. This CDR3 contains 12 residues. Trimming removed 1 base from V and 6 bases from J, with 3 bases in between. Germline V gives CDR1 MNHEY, CDR2 SMNVEV (reference sequence). The CDR3 DNA reads TGTGCCAGCAGTTTATTCTCCGGGGAGCTGTTTTTT. Residues: CASSLFSGELFF.

A remark on this clone: The sample holds other DNA sequences that translate to the same CDR3. The chain is built from TRBV5-4 and TRBJ2-5; D is unresolved. The CDR3 has 13 amino acids. The germline V gene encodes CDR1 SGHNT and CDR2 YYREEE (reference sequence). Trimming shortened V by 5 bases and J by 1 base, and 9 bases separated the two germline ends. Here the CDR3 DNA reads TGTGCCAGCAGTCCAGGACCCCAAGAGACCCAGTACTTC. This gives the protein CASSPGPQETQYF.

V usage is TRBV9 and J usage is TRBJ1-4; 9 bases align to TRBD1. The trim removed 0 bases at V and 11 bases at J, leaving 2 bases unmatched. Germline V gene lookup returns CDR1 SGDLS and CDR2 YYNGEE. The CDR3 has 13 amino acids. The CDR3 DNA sequence: TGTGCCAGCAGCGTAGGAGACAGGGGGAAACTGTTTTTT. It specifies CASSVGDRGKLFF.

This clone was seen once. J is TRBJ1-4 and V is TRBV7-2; the D is unclear. The CDR3 totals 16 residues. V was trimmed by 5 bases and J by 7 bases, leaving 20 bases between them. CDR1 SGHTA and CDR2 FQGNSA come from the germline V gene. The CDR3 sequence: CASSPKRVGAGEKLFF. The DNA of the CDR3 is TGTGCCAGCAGCCCAAAGAGGGTGGGCGCGGGTGAAAAACTGTTTTTT.

The chain joins TRBV6-6 to TRBJ2-3; the match to TRBD1 covers 9 bases. Germline V gives CDR1 MNHNY, CDR2 SVGAGI (reference sequence). Losses at the gene ends were 6 bases for V and 0 bases for J; bases not matched to a gene: 4. This CDR3 comprises 15 residues. CDR3 sequence (DNA): TGTGCCAGCAGCTACAGGGGGCCTAGCACAGATACGCAGTATTTT. Translating gives CASSYRGPSTDTQYF.

This chain joins TRBV19 and TRBJ2-7; 9 nucleotides align to TRBD1. CDR3 length equals 15 residues. Per germline, CDR1 LNHDA and CDR2 SQIVND (reference sequence). Losses at the gene ends were 3 bases for V and 0 bases for J; bases not matched to a gene: 3. In nucleotides, the CDR3 is TGTGCCAGTAGTATCGGGGACAGGGTCTCCTACGAGCAGTACTTC. Amino acids: CASSIGDRVSYEQYF. The whole variable domain, remainder taken from reference TRBV19 and TRBJ2-7, is DGGITQSPKYLFRKEGQNVTLSCEQNLNHDAMYWYRQDPGQGLRLIYYSQIVNDFQKGDIAEGYSVSREKKESFPLTVTSAQKNPTAFYLCASSIGDRVSYEQYFGPGTRLTVT.

The chain recombines TRBV5-4 with TRBJ2-7; D could derive from TRBD1 or TRBD2 (6 bases each). Trimming removed 3 bases at V and 0 bases at J, with 16 bases between. The length of the CDR3 is 16 residues. The V gene's germline CDR1 is SGHNT and CDR2 YYREEE (reference sequence). The CDR3 sequence: CASSSSLTGASYEQYF. DNA of the CDR3: TGTGCCAGCAGCTCCTCCTTAACGGGGGCCTCCTACGAGCAGTACTTC.

Note on this clone: This specimen includes other DNA sequences encoding the same CDR3. The rearrangement joins TRBV5-1 to TRBJ2-7; D might be TRBD1 (6 bases). CDR3 length: 13 amino acids. Germline V gives CDR1 SGHRS, CDR2 YFSETQ. V lost 0 bases, J lost 3 bases, and 7 bases lay in between. CDR3 sequence: CASSLGQVYEQYF. CDR3 in DNA: TGCGCCAGCAGCTTGGGACAGGTCTACGAGCAGTACTTC.

V usage is TRBV28 and J usage is TRBJ2-1, with a weak D call TRBD2 (5 bases). V lost 10 bases, J lost 4 bases, and 26 bases lay in between. Per the germline V gene, CDR1 is MDHEN and CDR2 is SYDVKM. The CDR3 is 17 residues long. The CDR3 coding sequence is TGTGCCACTTCCAAGGGCCTACTATTGCGCGGGTACAATGAGCAGTTCTTC. It specifies CATSKGLLLRGYNEQFF.

The gene calls are TRBV6-5 and TRBJ1-3; 9 nucleotides align to TRBD1. The junction had 3 bases not matched to a gene; V was cut back by 6 bases and J by 0 bases. This CDR3 has 15 residues. Per germline, CDR1 MNHEY and CDR2 SVGAGI. The CDR3 is CASRGQGLSGNTIYF. The DNA for the CDR3 is TGTGCCAGCAGGGGACAGGGCCTCTCTGGAAACACCATATATTTT.

This chain uses TRBV5-4 with TRBJ1-3; a possible D gene is TRBD1 (6 bases). The V end was cut by 4 bases, the J end by 0 bases, with 8 bases between. The CDR3 contains 14 residues. Germline V gene lookup returns CDR1 SGHNT and CDR2 YYREEE (reference sequence). This CDR3 is CASSRDISGNTIYF. In DNA form, the CDR3 reads TGTGCCAGCAGCCGGGACATCTCTGGAAACACCATATATTTT.

The chain couples TRBV7-9 to TRBJ1-1; no reliable D call. Trimming stripped 5 bases from V and 6 bases from J, with 7 bases between. The CDR3 covers 11 residues. Germline V gene data show CDR1 as SEHNR and CDR2 as FQNEAQ (reference sequence). The CDR3 DNA reads TGTGCCAGCAGCGAGCTCGCTGAAGCTTTCTTT. It translates to CASSELAEAFF.